The rows below give T cell receptor beta chains drawn from one sample of a study of healthy donors' naive CD4 and CD8 T cells. Each CDR3 protein gets one entry after TCRdb re-called the reads with MiXCR. This sample has roughly 200,000 distinct CDR3 sequences; about 74% occur once, and the top ten carry roughly 2.4%. Sequencing was carried out using naive CD4+ and CD8+ T cells sorted from blood, pooled from several donors. The receptors here all came from a pool of human donors in good health; the sample pools cells from several healthy donors. Each CDR3 is given with its conserved first and last residue. The order of the fields is D gene, V gene, J gene, clone size, CDR3 DNA, CDR3 protein. The D gene is left open where the match is weak. Clone size is given for some rows only: seen once, a few or many times, or a class if the clone is expanded.

>TRBD1|TRBV29-1|TRBJ2-7|.
TGCAGCGTTGAAGCGGGACAGTCCTACGAGCAGTACTTC
CSVEAGQSYEQYF
>.|TRBV29-1|TRBJ1-1|.
TGCAGCGTGGAAGGAGGAGCTAACACTGAAGCTTTCTTT
CSVEGGANTEAFF
>.|TRBV29-1|TRBJ1-2|.
TGCAGCGTTGTGGGCAGGGAGGAGTATGGCTACACCTTC
CSVVGREEYGYTF
>.|TRBV29-1|TRBJ1-2|.
TGCAGCGTTGGATTAGTTGGTGGCTACACCTTC
CSVGLVGGYTF
>.|TRBV19|TRBJ1-2|.
TGTGCCAGTGGCAGGGACACTGTGTCCTATGGCTACACCTTC
CASGRDTVSYGYTF
>TRBD2|TRBV6-5|TRBJ2-3|.
TGTGCCAGTAGCGGGTTTTCCACAGATACGCAGTATTTT
CASSGFSTDTQYF
>.|TRBV11-1|TRBJ2-7|.
TGTGCCAGCAGCTTAGACCTAGCGACCTACGAGCAGTACTTC
CASSLDLATYEQYF
>TRBD2|TRBV6-5|TRBJ2-1|.
TGTGCCAGCAGGTCTAGCGGGGGATACTCCTACAATGAGCAGTTCTTC
CASRSSGGYSYNEQFF
>.|TRBV5-5|TRBJ1-5|.
TGTGCCAGCAGCCCGGGACCTCTTAATCAGCCCCAGCATTTT
CASSPGPLNQPQHF
>.|TRBV6-2/TRBV6-3|TRBJ2-7|.
TGTGCCAGCAGTTCGCGTGGCACCTACGAGCAGTACTTC
CASSSRGTYEQYF
>.|TRBV4-1|TRBJ2-5|once
TGCGCCAGCAGCCAAGATAGGAGCAAAGAGACCCAGTACTTC
CASSQDRSKETQYF
>.|TRBV6-1|TRBJ1-2|once
TGTGCCACTCCTACACAGGGTCTGGGTTTTGGCTACACCTTC
CATPTQGLGFGYTF
>.|TRBV29-1|TRBJ2-7|.
TGCAGCGCGGTGATGAATGGCCAGGCATTCCCGTCCTCCTACGAGCAGTACTTC
CSAVMNGQAFPSSYEQYF
>TRBD2|TRBV14|TRBJ2-3|.
TGTGCCAGCAGCCTGGGACTAGCGGTGAGCACAGATACGCAGTATTTT
CASSLGLAVSTDTQYF
>.|TRBV15|TRBJ2-5|once
TGTGCCACCAGCAGAGTAGTCGGGGGCCAAGAGACCCAGTACTTC
CATSRVVGGQETQYF
>.|TRBV29-1|TRBJ1-2|once
TGCAGCGTTGAGGGGGCGCCTGGTAACTATGGCTACACCTTC
CSVEGAPGNYGYTF
>TRBD1|TRBV6-6|TRBJ2-3|.
TGTGCCGGCAGACCTGGACAGGGGGCAGGGGATACGCAGTATTTT
CAGRPGQGAGDTQYF
>TRBD1|TRBV27|TRBJ2-7|.
TGTGCCAGCAGTGTCTCGGGACAGGGGAGTTACGAGCAGTACTTC
CASSVSGQGSYEQYF
>.|TRBV29-1|TRBJ2-1|.
TGCAGCGCCGCGCCACAGGGCTCCTACAATGAGCAGTTCTTC
CSAAPQGSYNEQFF
>.|TRBV6-5|TRBJ1-1|.
TGTGCCAGCAGTTACACGACGGTGGGAAAGAACACTGAAGCTTTCTTT
CASSYTTVGKNTEAFF
>.|TRBV7-8|TRBJ2-7|.
TGTGCCAGCAGCCGCCTGACTAGTAACGAGCAGTACTTC
CASSRLTSNEQYF
>.|TRBV11-2|TRBJ2-1|.
TGTGCCAGCAGCTTAGTAGGCTCCGTGGAGTTCTTC
CASSLVGSVEFF
>.|TRBV20-1|TRBJ1-5|.
TGCAGTGCTCGAGATCTCAATCAGCCCCAGCATTTT
CSARDLNQPQHF
>.|TRBV29-1|TRBJ2-5|.
TGCAGCGGAACAGGGATTGAGGAGACCCAGTACTTC
CSGTGIEETQYF
>TRBD1|TRBV15|TRBJ2-3|once
TGTGCCACCCAGGACAGGGCAGACCTCACAGATACGCAGTATTTT
CATQDRADLTDTQYF
>.|TRBV6-2/TRBV6-3|TRBJ2-5|.
TGTGCCAGCATCCACAGGGAAAGGGAAGAGACCCAGTACTTC
CASIHREREETQYF
>TRBD1|TRBV4-1|TRBJ2-1|.
TGCGCCAGCAGCCAAGTCCCGGGACAGGTCAATGAGCAGTTCTTC
CASSQVPGQVNEQFF
>TRBD2|TRBV29-1|TRBJ2-3|.
TGCAGCGTTGAAGCGGGAGGGCCGAGAGATACGCAGTATTTT
CSVEAGGPRDTQYF
>.|TRBV12-3/TRBV12-4|TRBJ2-7|.
TGTGCCAGCAGTTTTGGAACAGTCGAGCAGTACTTC
CASSFGTVEQYF
>.|TRBV20-1|TRBJ1-2|.
TGCAGTGCTAGTCCGTACACCTTC
CSASPYTF
>.|TRBV6-1|TRBJ2-7|.
TGTGCCAGCAGTGAGAAGTTGTCCTACGAGCAGTACTTC
CASSEKLSYEQYF
>TRBD1|TRBV6-5|TRBJ2-7|.
TGTGCCAGCAGCAAAGATCCGGGACAGTCAGGCTACGAGCAGTACTTC
CASSKDPGQSGYEQYF
>TRBD2|TRBV27|TRBJ2-1|once
TGTGCCAGCAGTTCCAGACTAGCGGGGGGACCCCATACCTACAATGAGCAGTTCTTC
CASSSRLAGGPHTYNEQFF
>TRBD2|TRBV5-5|TRBJ2-1|.
TGTGCCAGCAGCTTGCGACTAGCGAGGAATGAGCAGTTCTTC
CASSLRLARNEQFF
>.|TRBV19|TRBJ1-6|.
TGTGCCAGTAGTATGCTGGACAACCTTCGGGATTCACCCCTCCACTTT
CASSMLDNLRDSPLHF
>.|TRBV5-1|TRBJ2-1|.
TGCGCCAGCAGCTTCGGCTTCTTGACCTACAATGAGCAGTTCTTC
CASSFGFLTYNEQFF
>TRBD1|TRBV6-2/TRBV6-3|TRBJ2-7|.
TGTGCCAGCAGCCCCGGGACAGGCTACGAGCAGTACTTC
CASSPGTGYEQYF
>.|TRBV18|TRBJ2-7|.
TGTGCCAGCTCACCAGTCGGGAATGAGCAGTACTTC
CASSPVGNEQYF
>.|TRBV30|TRBJ1-5|.
TGTGCCTGGATGGAGGAAGGGAGCAATCAGCCCCAGCATTTT
CAWMEEGSNQPQHF
>.|TRBV27|TRBJ2-2|few
TGTGCCAGCAGGAGGAACACCGGGGAGCTGTTTTTT
CASRRNTGELFF
>.|TRBV29-1|TRBJ1-2|.
TGCAGCGTTTTGAACATGGGGGCGGATGGCTACACCTTC
CSVLNMGADGYTF
>.|TRBV19|TRBJ2-7|.
TGTGCCAGTAGTATACGGGACGGCCACGAGCAGTACTTC
CASSIRDGHEQYF
>.|TRBV27|TRBJ2-1|.
TGTGCCAGCAGTCTAACCGACAGTAGGTCTGGCCATGAGCAGTTCTTC
CASSLTDSRSGHEQFF
>.|TRBV30|TRBJ2-7|.
TGTGCCTGGAGTGTAATCAGGCCGCAGGACGAGCAGTACTTC
CAWSVIRPQDEQYF
>.|TRBV30|TRBJ1-1|once
TGTGCCTGGAGGATGGCTAGGGTGGATACTTTCTTT
CAWRMARVDTFF
>.|TRBV28|TRBJ2-1|.
TGTGCCAGCAGTTTAGTCGGGAGTGGCAATGAGCAGTTCTTC
CASSLVGSGNEQFF
>.|TRBV5-4|TRBJ2-6|.
TGTGCCAGCAGCTTTCTTGGTGGGGCCAACGTCCTGACTTTC
CASSFLGGANVLTF
>TRBD2|TRBV11-3|TRBJ2-1|.
TGTGCCAGCAGCCTTACTAGCGGGAACTACAATGAGCAGTTCTTC
CASSLTSGNYNEQFF
>.|TRBV5-4|TRBJ2-1|few
TGTGCCAGCAGCTCCTGGCCGCAACGCGGCTCCTACAATGAGCAGTTCTTC
CASSSWPQRGSYNEQFF
>.|TRBV15|TRBJ2-1|.
TGTGCCACCAGCTATCGGACACACTCAAAGGAATACAATGAGCAGTTCTTC
CATSYRTHSKEYNEQFF
>.|TRBV6-2/TRBV6-3|TRBJ2-3|.
TGTGCCAGCAGTTACACGCACCCGGGGGATACGCAGTATTTT
CASSYTHPGDTQYF
>TRBD1|TRBV6-1|TRBJ2-5|few
TGTGCCAGCAGCCGCGACAGGGGGCTTATGGAGACCCAGTACTTC
CASSRDRGLMETQYF
>.|TRBV5-6|TRBJ1-1|.
TGTGCCAGCAGCTCCGCCCCGGGGTTTGGCACTGAAGCTTTCTTT
CASSSAPGFGTEAFF
>.|TRBV6-6|TRBJ2-1|.
TGTGCCAGCAGTTTCCTCAGGGGCCCTCACAATGAGCAGTTCTTC
CASSFLRGPHNEQFF
>TRBD2|TRBV29-1|TRBJ2-7|few
TGCAGCGTCAGCGGGAGGGCCTCCTACGAGCAGTACTTC
CSVSGRASYEQYF